This is a list of T cell receptor beta chains from one sample in a study of CD8 T cells in Susac syndrome. MiXCR was run by TCRdb on the immunoSEQ multiplex PCR reads, yielding one entry per CDR3 protein. The sample includes about 250,000 distinct CDR3 sequences, about 94% of them seen just once. The sequencing input was CD4+ T cells from PBMCs. These receptors all come from a human donor with multiple sclerosis. Each CDR3 is given with its conserved first and last residue. D genes are given only for firm matches. The size entry is marked missing in some rows and otherwise reads once, few, many or a size class.

size	V	D	J	CDR3	DNA
-	TRBV30	-	TRBJ2-3	CAWSVKGDTQYF	TGTGCCTGGAGTGTTAAGGGAGATACGCAGTATTTT
-	TRBV7-2	-	TRBJ2-3	CASSAGLELFTDTQYF	TGTGCCAGCAGCGCCGGACTGGAGCTTTTCACAGATACGCAGTATTTT
-	TRBV20-1	-	TRBJ2-5	CSAGWGTQETQYF	TGCAGTGCTGGGTGGGGGACCCAAGAGACCCAGTACTTC
-	TRBV19	TRBD1	TRBJ1-1	CASSPPGTVVSLF	TGTGCCAGTAGTCCTCCCGGGACAGTTGTCTCTCTCTTT
-	TRBV5-1	-	TRBJ1-1	CASSFGRVGAEAFF	TGCGCCAGCAGCTTTGGCCGGGTAGGGGCTGAAGCTTTCTTT
-	TRBV28	-	TRBJ1-1	CASSTRGLTNTEAFF	TGTGCCAGCAGCACTAGGGGGTTAACGAACACTGAAGCTTTCTTT
once	TRBV6-5	-	TRBJ1-1	CASRGARKSGAFF	TGTGCCTCCCGGGGAGCTCGGAAATCGGGAGCTTTCTTT
-	TRBV12-5	-	TRBJ2-1	CASGLVLGRVDYNEQFF	TGTGCTAGTGGTTTGGTACTTGGCAGGGTTGACTACAATGAGCAGTTCTTC
few	TRBV6-4	TRBD2	TRBJ2-2	CASSRLAGNTGELFF	TGTGCCAGCAGCCGACTAGCGGGTAACACCGGGGAGCTGTTTTTT
-	TRBV3-1	TRBD1	TRBJ1-2	CASSQNRGYGNYGYTF	TGTGCCAGCAGCCAAAACAGGGGATACGGAAACTATGGCTACACCTTC
-	TRBV27	-	TRBJ1-1	CASRALGQSEGEAFF	TGTGCCAGCAGGGCCCTTGGGCAGTCCGAGGGGGAAGCTTTCTTT
once	TRBV7-2	-	TRBJ2-1	CASSLDGRVYNEQFF	TGTGCCAGCAGCTTAGATGGACGTGTGTACAATGAGCAGTTCTTC
-	TRBV29-1	-	TRBJ2-1	CSVPRTLNEQFF	TGCAGCGTGCCCAGGACCCTCAATGAGCAGTTCTTC
-	TRBV29-1	TRBD1	TRBJ1-5	CSVEVGQYQPQHF	TGCAGCGTTGAAGTGGGACAGTATCAGCCCCAGCATTTT
once	TRBV2	-	TRBJ2-2	CASSEVRTNTGELFF	TGTGCCAGCAGTGAAGTGCGCACGAACACCGGGGAGCTGTTTTTT
-	TRBV12-3/TRBV12-4	-	TRBJ2-1	CASSWTPGGMNEQFF	TGTGCCAGCAGTTGGACCCCCGGAGGGATGAATGAGCAGTTCTTC
-	TRBV24-1	TRBD2	TRBJ2-5	CATSGTSGEETQYF	TGTGCCACCAGTGGAACTAGCGGGGAAGAGACCCAGTACTTC
-	TRBV11-3	-	TRBJ2-2	CASSFTGPPGELFF	TGTGCCAGCAGCTTCACAGGACCCCCCGGGGAGCTGTTTTTT
-	TRBV7-9	TRBD1	TRBJ2-3	CASSLTGGGDTQYF	TGTGCCAGCAGCTTAACAGGGGGCGGAGATACGCAGTATTTT
-	TRBV3-1	-	TRBJ1-1	CASSQPDRGSEAFF	TGTGCCAGCAGCCAACCGGACAGAGGGAGTGAAGCTTTCTTT
-	TRBV29-1	-	TRBJ1-2	CSTEGYGYTF	TGCAGCACCGAGGGCTATGGCTACACCTTC
few	TRBV5-1	TRBD1	TRBJ1-4	CASSSGFRTGDEKLFF	TGCGCCAGCAGCTCTGGCTTTAGGACAGGGGACGAAAAACTGTTTTTT
-	TRBV5-4	TRBD2	TRBJ2-5	CASSARTSVQETQYF	TGTGCCAGCAGCGCCAGGACTAGCGTCCAAGAGACCCAGTACTTC
-	TRBV20-1	TRBD2	TRBJ2-3	CSGGLAGLSTDTQYF	TGCAGCGGTGGACTAGCGGGCCTAAGCACAGATACGCAGTATTTT